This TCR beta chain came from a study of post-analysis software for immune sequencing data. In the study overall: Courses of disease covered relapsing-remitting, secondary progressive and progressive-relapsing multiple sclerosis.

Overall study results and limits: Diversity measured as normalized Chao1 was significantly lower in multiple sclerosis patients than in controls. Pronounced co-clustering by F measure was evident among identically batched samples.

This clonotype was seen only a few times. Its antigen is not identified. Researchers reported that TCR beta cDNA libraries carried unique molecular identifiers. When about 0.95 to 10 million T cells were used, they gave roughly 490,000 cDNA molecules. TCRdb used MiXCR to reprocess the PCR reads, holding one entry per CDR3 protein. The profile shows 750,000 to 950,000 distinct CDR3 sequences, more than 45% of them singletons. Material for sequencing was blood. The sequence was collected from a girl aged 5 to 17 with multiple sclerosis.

This chain's CDR3 is CATTFGTEQYF. CDR3 bases: TGTGCCACCACCTTCGGGACTGAGCAGTACTTC. J is TRBJ2-5 and V is TRBV10-3; D might be TRBD2 (6 bases). Trimming cost V 10 bases and J 11 bases, with 17 bases left between them. The CDR3 sequence is 11 residues long. Germline CDR1 ENHRY, CDR2 SYGVKD.